These 16 T cell receptor beta chains originate from one sample sequenced in a study of blood T cell repertoires in COVID-19. Here immunoSEQ multiplex PCR was the method, and the copy in TCRdb shows in-frame clones only, minus some. The sample shows fewer than 65,000 clones, roughly nine tenths of them seen only once. Sequencing was carried out using peripheral blood. Receptors were obtained from a man aged 55-75 years with acute or convalescent COVID-19.

The V call is TRBV9, the J call TRBJ2-2, with D tentatively TRBD2 (6 bases). This CDR3 region has 15 residues. Germline CDR1 and CDR2: SGDLS and YYNGEE. The V end lost 0 bases, the J end lost 6 bases, and 12 bases lay between the germline ends. DNA of the CDR3: TGTGCCAGCAGCGTAGCTACCGGAGGGCCCGGGGAGCTGTTTTTT. It is translated as CASSVATGGPGELFF.

This chain links TRBV7-9 with TRBJ1-4; D is possibly TRBD1 (5 bases). V was clipped by 3 bases and J by 6 bases, with 14 bases between them. Germline CDR1 SEHNR, CDR2 FQNEAQ (reference sequence). The length of the CDR3 is 15 residues. This CDR3 reads CASSFAGFKDEKLFF. The DNA of the CDR3 is TGTGCCAGCAGCTTCGCAGGGTTTAAGGATGAAAAACTGTTTTTT.

V usage is TRBV6-4 and J usage is TRBJ1-1, with TRBD1 as a possible D gene (5 bases). The CDR3 consists of 15 residues. V was cut by 5 bases and J by 2 bases, with 15 bases left in between. Germline CDR1 is MRHNA and CDR2 is SNTAGT. The CDR3 spells CASSRIRTGNTEAFF. CDR3 nucleotide sequence: TGTGCCAGCAGTAGAATAAGAACAGGAAACACTGAAGCTTTCTTT.

This clone was detected only once. The CDR3 DNA reads as TGTGCCAGCAGTTACTCAATGGGACTCGGAAACACCATATATTTT. Translation gives CASSYSMGLGNTIYF. The chain employs TRBV6-5 and TRBJ1-3; D is perhaps TRBD1 (5 bases). With 0 bases removed from V and 4 bases from J, the gap between germline ends came to 10 bases. This CDR3 region has 15 residues. Per the germline V gene, CDR1 is MNHEY and CDR2 is SVGAGI.

V and J are TRBV30 and TRBJ1-1; 12 bases map to TRBD1. The CDR3 consists of 14 residues. The V gene's germline CDR1 is GTSNPN and CDR2 SVGIG (reference sequence). The ends lost 8 bases at V and 3 bases at J; junction bases unmatched: 7. In DNA form, the CDR3 reads TGTGCCGGGGACAGGGGGCGTAAGGACACTGAAGCTTTCTTT. Residues: CAGDRGRKDTEAFF.

The V call is TRBV30, the J call TRBJ2-2; tentative D call: TRBD2 (6 bases). CDR3 size: 13 residues. Germline CDR1 is GTSNPN and CDR2 is SVGIG (reference sequence). The V and J ends lost 3 bases and 5 bases respectively, with 10 bases between them. The CDR3 nucleotides are TGTGCCTGGAGGAGGGGAGGAACCGGGGAGCTGTTTTTT. Translation gives CAWRRGGTGELFF.

The genes are TRBV30 and TRBJ1-3; the D is unclear. This CDR3 contains 15 residues. Looked up from germline, CDR1 is GTSNPN and CDR2 is SVGIG (reference sequence). V was pared by 2 bases and J by 0 bases, with 11 bases between. CDR3 residues: CAWSPMPGSGNTIYF. Written as DNA, the CDR3 is TGTGCCTGGAGTCCTATGCCCGGCTCTGGAAACACCATATATTTT. The full variable domain, its missing parts supplied by reference TRBV30 and TRBJ1-3, is SQTIHQWPATLVQPVGSPLSLECTVEGTSNPNLYWYRQAAGRGLQLLFYSVGIGQISSEVPQNLSASRPQDRQFILSSKKLLLSDSGFYLCAWSPMPGSGNTIYFGEGSWLTVV.

V is TRBV5-6 and J is TRBJ1-3; TRBD1 is a possible D gene (6 bases). The CDR3 contains 14 residues. V was shortened by 4 bases and J by 3 bases, with 11 bases between the two germline ends. CDR1 and CDR2 (germline): SGHDT, YYEEEE. CDR3 region: CASSPGTIGNTIYF. The CDR3 coding sequence is TGTGCCAGCAGCCCCGGGACAATTGGAAACACCATATATTTT. The full variable domain, rest sourced from reference TRBV5-6 and TRBJ1-3, is DAGVTQSPTHLIKTRGQQVTLRCSPKSGHDTVSWYQQALGQGPQFIFQYYEEEERQRGNFPDRFSGHQFPNYSSELNVNALLLGDSALYLCASSPGTIGNTIYFGEGSWLTVV.

J is TRBJ2-1 and V is TRBV9, with 12 positions matching TRBD2. V gave up 3 bases and J gave up 1 base; unmatched junction bases: 5. The CDR3 is 17 amino acids. Germline V CDR1 and CDR2: SGDLS, YYNGEE. The CDR3 sequence: CASSAELAGGSYNEQFF. The CDR3 DNA follows: TGTGCCAGCAGCGCGGAACTAGCGGGGGGATCCTACAATGAGCAGTTCTTC.

The chain carries TRBV24-1 and TRBJ2-2; 12 positions agree with TRBD2. Germline V gene data show CDR1 as KGHDR and CDR2 as SFDVKD. This CDR3 has 14 amino acids. V gave up 7 bases and J gave up 6 bases; unmatched junction bases: 2. The CDR3 DNA reads TGTGCCACCAGGGGGACTAGCGGGCCCGGGGAGCTGTTTTTT. Amino acids: CATRGTSGPGELFF.

The chain carries TRBV3-1 (or the pseudogene TRBV3-2) and TRBJ2-3; TRBD1 matches at 7 bases. CDR1 is LGHDT, CDR2 YNNKEL, per germline (reference sequence). This CDR3 region has 16 residues. Trimming at V came to 0 bases and at J to 3 bases, leaving 6 bases not matched to a gene. CDR3 residues: CASSQDDRVGTDTQYF. The DNA for the CDR3 is TGTGCCAGCAGCCAAGATGACAGGGTCGGGACAGATACGCAGTATTTT.

V usage is TRBV14 and J usage is TRBJ1-6; D is ambiguous. V was shortened by 5 bases and J by 7 bases, with 15 bases between the two germline ends. Germline assignment: CDR1 SGHDN and CDR2 FVKESK. There are 15 residues in the CDR3. The CDR3 DNA sequence: TGTGCCAGCAGCACGCGGGCACAGTTGAATTCACCCCTCCACTTT. Translation gives CASSTRAQLNSPLHF.

The genes are TRBV25-1 and TRBJ1-5; weak D call: TRBD1 (5 bases). The CDR3 consists of 14 residues. V lost 3 bases and J lost 8, with 14 bases in between. Germline CDR1 reads MGHDK; CDR2 reads SYGVNS. CDR3 sequence: CASSDFGGAEPQHF. CDR3 in DNA: TGTGCCAGCAGTGACTTCGGGGGAGCGGAGCCCCAGCATTTT.

The genes are TRBV19 and TRBJ1-2, with D unresolved. Germline V lookup: CDR1 LNHDA, CDR2 SQIVND (reference sequence). V lost 6 bases and J 8 bases, leaving 16 bases between the germline ends. The CDR3 extends over 13 amino acids. The DNA of the CDR3 is TGTGCCAGTAGACCTCCCGCCACAGAGGGCTACACCTTC. Translating it yields CASRPPATEGYTF.

J is TRBJ2-1 and V is TRBV6-5, with D tentatively TRBD1 (6 bases). The CDR3 runs to 12 residues. The germline gives CDR1 MNHEY, CDR2 SVGAGI. V was trimmed by 6 bases and J by 7 bases, leaving 10 bases between them. CDR3 protein: CASSNRVNEQFF. The DNA of the CDR3 is TGTGCCAGCAGCAACAGGGTTAATGAGCAGTTCTTC.

This chain joins TRBV21-1 and TRBJ2-1; the table's D call, TRBD2, has no DNA check behind it. TRBV21-1 is reported as a pseudogene. The CDR3 extends over 15 amino acids. DNA for the CDR3: TGTGCCAAACCCGAGACTAGCGGGGGGGGCAATGAGCAGTTCTTC. Translating gives CAKPETSGGGNEQFF.